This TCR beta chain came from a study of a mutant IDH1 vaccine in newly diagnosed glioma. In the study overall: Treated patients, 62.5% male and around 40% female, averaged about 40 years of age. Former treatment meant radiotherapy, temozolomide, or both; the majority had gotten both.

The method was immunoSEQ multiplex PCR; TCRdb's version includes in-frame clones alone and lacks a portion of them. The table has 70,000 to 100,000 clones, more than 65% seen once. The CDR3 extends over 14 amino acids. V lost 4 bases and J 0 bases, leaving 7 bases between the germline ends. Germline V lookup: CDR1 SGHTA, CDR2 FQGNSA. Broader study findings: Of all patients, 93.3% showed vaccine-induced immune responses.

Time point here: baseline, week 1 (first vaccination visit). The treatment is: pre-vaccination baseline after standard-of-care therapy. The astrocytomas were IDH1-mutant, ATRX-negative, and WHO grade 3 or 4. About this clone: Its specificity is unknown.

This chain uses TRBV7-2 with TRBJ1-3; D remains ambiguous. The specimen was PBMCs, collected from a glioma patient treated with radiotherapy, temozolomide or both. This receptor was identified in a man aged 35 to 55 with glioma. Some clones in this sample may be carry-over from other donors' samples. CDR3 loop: CASSSSRSGNTIYF. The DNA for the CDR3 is TGTGCCAGCAGCTCGTCCCGCTCTGGAAACACCATATATTTT.